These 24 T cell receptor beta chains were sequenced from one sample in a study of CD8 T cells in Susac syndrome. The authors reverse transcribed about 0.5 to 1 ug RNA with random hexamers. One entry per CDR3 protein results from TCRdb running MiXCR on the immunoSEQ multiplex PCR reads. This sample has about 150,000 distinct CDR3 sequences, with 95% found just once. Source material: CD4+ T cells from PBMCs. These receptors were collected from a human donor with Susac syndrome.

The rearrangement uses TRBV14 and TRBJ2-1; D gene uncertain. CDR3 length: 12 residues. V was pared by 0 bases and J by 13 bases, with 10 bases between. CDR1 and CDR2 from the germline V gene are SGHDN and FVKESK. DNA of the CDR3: TGTGCCAGCAGCCAAGATAGGGTCTCTCAGTTCTTC. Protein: CASSQDRVSQFF.

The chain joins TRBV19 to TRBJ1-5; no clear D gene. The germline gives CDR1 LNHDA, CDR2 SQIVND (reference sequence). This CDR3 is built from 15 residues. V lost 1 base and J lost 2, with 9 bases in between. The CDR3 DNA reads TGTGCCAGTAGTATAGGGGGTTTGGGCAATCAGCCCCAGCATTTT. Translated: CASSIGGLGNQPQHF.

CDR3 sequence (DNA): TGTGCCATCAGTGCACTAGCGGGGAACTACAATGAGCAGTTCTTC. This gives the protein CAISALAGNYNEQFF. The V call is TRBV10-3, the J call TRBJ2-1; the match to TRBD2 covers 10 bases. There are 15 residues in the CDR3. The V gene's germline CDR1 is ENHRY and CDR2 SYGVKD. V lost 4 bases and J lost 3; bases outside the gene matches: 3.

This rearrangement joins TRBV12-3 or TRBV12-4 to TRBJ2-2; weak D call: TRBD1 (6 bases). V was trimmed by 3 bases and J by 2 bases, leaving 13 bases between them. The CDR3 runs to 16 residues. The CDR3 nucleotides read TGTGCCAGCAGTTTCAACTGGGGGCCCAACACCGGGGAGCTGTTTTTT. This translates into CASSFNWGPNTGELFF.

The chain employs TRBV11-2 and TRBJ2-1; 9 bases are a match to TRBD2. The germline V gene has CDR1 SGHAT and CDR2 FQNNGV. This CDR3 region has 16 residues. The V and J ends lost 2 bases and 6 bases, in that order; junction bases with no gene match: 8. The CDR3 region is CASSLIWASGANEQFF. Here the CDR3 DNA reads TGTGCCAGCAGCTTAATCTGGGCTAGCGGGGCCAATGAGCAGTTCTTC.

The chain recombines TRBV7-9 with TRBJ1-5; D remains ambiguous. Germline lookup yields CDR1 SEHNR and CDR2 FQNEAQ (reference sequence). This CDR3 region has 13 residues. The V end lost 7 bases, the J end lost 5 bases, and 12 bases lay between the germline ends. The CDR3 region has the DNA TGTGCCAGCACGAAGGTCGGCGATCAGCCCCAGCATTTT. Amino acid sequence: CASTKVGDQPQHF. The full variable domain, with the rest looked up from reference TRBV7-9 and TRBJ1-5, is DTGVSQNPRHKITKRGQNVTFRCDPISEHNRLYWYRQTLGQGPEFLTYFQNEAQLEKSRLLSDRFSAERPKGSFSTLEIQRTEQGDSAMYLCASTKVGDQPQHFGDGTRLSIL.

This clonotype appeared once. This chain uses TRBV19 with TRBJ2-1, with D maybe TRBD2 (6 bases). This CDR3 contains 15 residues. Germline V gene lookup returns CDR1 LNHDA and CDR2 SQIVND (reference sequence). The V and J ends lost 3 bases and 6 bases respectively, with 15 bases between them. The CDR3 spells CASSMDGRFVNEQFF. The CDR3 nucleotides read TGTGCCAGTAGTATGGACGGGAGATTTGTCAATGAGCAGTTCTTC.

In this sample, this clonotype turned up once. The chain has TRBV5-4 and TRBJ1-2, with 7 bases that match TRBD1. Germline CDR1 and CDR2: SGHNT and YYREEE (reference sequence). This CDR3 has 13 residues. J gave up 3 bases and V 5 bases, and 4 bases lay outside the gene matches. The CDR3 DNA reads TGTGCCAGCAGTTGGGACAGCCACTATGGCTACACCTTC. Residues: CASSWDSHYGYTF.

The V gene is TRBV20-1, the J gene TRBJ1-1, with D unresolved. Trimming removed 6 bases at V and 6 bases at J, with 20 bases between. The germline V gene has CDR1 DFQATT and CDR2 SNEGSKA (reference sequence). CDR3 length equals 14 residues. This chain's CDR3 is CSAARALKPPEAFF. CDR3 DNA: TGCAGTGCGGCACGGGCCCTCAAACCTCCTGAAGCTTTCTTT.

The CDR3 here is CSARAGGEEKLFF. CDR3 coding DNA: TGCAGTGCTAGGGCCGGGGGCGAAGAAAAACTGTTTTTT. The V call is TRBV20-1, the J call TRBJ1-4; D possibly corresponds to TRBD1 (6 bases). The germline CDR1 and CDR2 sequences are DFQATT and SNEGSKA (reference sequence). The germline V and J ends were trimmed by 3 bases and 8 bases, with 13 bases remaining between them. The CDR3 length is 13 residues.

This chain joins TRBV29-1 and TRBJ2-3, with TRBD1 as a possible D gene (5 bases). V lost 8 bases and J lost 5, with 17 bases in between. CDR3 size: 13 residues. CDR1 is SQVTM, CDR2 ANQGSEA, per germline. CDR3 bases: TGCAGCACCCTTAATAGGGGATTAGATACGCAGTATTTT. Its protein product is CSTLNRGLDTQYF.

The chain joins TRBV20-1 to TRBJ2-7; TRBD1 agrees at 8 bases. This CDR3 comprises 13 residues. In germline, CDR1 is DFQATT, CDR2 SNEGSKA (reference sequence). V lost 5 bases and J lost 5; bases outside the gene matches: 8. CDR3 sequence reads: CSALDRAFDEQYF. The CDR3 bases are TGCAGTGCTTTGGACAGGGCTTTCGACGAGCAGTACTTC.

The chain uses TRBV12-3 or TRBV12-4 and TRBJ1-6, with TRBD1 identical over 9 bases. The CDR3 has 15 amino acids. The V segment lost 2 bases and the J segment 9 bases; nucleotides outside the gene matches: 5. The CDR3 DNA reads TGTGCCAGCAGTTTATGGGGACAGGGAAGTTCACCCCTCCACTTT. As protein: CASSLWGQGSSPLHF.

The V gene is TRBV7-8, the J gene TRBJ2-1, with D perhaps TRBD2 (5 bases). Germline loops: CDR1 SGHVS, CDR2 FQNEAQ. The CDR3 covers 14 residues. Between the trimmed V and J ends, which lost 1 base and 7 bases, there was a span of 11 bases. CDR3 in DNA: TGTGCCAGCAGCTTAGACCTAGCTCTGAATGAGCAGTTCTTC. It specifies CASSLDLALNEQFF.

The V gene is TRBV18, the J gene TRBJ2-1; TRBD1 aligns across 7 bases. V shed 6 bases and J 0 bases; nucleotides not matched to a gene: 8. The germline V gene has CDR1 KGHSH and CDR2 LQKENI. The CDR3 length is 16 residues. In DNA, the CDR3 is TGTGCCAGCTCCCCCCAGAACAGGGGCTCCTACAATGAGCAGTTCTTC. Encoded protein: CASSPQNRGSYNEQFF.

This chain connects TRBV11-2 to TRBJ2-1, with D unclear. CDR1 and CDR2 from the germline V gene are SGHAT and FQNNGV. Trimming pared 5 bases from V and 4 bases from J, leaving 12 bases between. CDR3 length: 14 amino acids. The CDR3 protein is CASSPIGFYNEQFF. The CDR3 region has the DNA TGTGCCAGCAGCCCTATAGGCTTTTACAATGAGCAGTTCTTC.

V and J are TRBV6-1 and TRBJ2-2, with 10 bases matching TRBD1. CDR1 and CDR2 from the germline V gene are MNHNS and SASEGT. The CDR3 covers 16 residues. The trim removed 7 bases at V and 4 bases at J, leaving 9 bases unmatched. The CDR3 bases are TGTGCCAGCAATCGAGCGGGACAGGGGATCACCGGGGAGCTGTTTTTT. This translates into CASNRAGQGITGELFF.

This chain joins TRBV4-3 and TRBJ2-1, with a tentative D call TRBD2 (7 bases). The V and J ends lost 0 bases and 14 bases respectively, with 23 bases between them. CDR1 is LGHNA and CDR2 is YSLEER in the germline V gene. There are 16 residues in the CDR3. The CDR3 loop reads CASSQDRVGEGVLKFF. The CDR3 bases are TGCGCCAGCAGCCAAGATCGGGTCGGGGAGGGGGTTTTGAAGTTCTTC.

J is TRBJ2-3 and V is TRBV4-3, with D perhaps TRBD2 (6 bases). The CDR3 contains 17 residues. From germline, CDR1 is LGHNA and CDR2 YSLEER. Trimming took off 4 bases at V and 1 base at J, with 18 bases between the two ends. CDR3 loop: CASSPVAGGSGTDTQYF. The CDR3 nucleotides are TGCGCCAGCAGCCCAGTAGCCGGGGGAAGCGGCACAGATACGCAGTATTTT.

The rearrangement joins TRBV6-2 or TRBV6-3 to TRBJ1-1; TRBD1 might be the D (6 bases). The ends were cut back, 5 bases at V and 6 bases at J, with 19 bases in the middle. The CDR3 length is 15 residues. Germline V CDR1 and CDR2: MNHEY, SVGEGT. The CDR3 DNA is TGTGCCAGCAGTGTAATACCGGGACACCAATCTGAAGCTTTCTTT. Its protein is CASSVIPGHQSEAFF.

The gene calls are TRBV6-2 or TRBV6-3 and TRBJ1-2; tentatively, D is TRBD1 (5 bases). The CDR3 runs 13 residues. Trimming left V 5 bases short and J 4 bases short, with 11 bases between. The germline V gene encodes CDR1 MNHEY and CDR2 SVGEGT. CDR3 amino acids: CASSGGRSYGYTF. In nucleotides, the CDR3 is TGTGCCAGCAGTGGGGGACGGAGCTATGGCTACACCTTC.

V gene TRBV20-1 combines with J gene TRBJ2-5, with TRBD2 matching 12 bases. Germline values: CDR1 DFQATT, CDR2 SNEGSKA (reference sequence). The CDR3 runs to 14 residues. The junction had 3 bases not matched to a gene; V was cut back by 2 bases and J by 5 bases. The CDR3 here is CSARPTSGGETQYF. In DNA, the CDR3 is TGCAGTGCTAGACCCACTAGCGGGGGGGAGACCCAGTACTTC.

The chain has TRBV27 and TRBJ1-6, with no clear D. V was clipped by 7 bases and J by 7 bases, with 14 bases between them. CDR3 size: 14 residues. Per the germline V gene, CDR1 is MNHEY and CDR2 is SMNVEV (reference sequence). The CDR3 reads CASTPGYPNSPLHF. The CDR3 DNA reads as TGTGCCAGCACCCCGGGGTATCCGAATTCACCCCTCCACTTT.

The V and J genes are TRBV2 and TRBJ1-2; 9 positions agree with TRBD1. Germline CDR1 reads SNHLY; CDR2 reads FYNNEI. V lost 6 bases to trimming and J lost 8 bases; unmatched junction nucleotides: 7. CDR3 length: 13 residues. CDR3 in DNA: TGTGCCAGCAGCGAGGACGACAGGGGGGGCTACACCTTC. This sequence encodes CASSEDDRGGYTF.